This TCR beta chain was found in a study of T cells in Graves' hyperthyroidism and ophthalmopathy. RNA transcripts provided the source from which TCR beta CDR3 regions were amplified. The TCR CDR3 was amplified in a first-round RT-PCR using the HTBI primer set. TCRdb re-analysed the multiplex PCR reads in MiXCR, keeping a single row per CDR3 protein. The data hold about 600,000 distinct CDR3 sequences, with approximately 15% observed a single time. General study findings and limits: Most clonotypes expanded in thyroid above 0.001 were likewise present in blood.

This CDR3 comprises 15 residues. V lost 5 bases, J lost 7 bases, and 17 bases lay in between. This clonotype has ten or more counts. Its antigen is currently unknown. Investigators excluded patients with uncontrolled infection, other autoimmune disease, pregnancy or lactation. Used for diagnoses were clinical symptoms, serum thyroxine and TRAb, thyroid ultrasound and orbital computed tomography. The sequencing input was blood. The sequence came from a young woman with Graves' ophthalmopathy. The chain carries TRBV12-3 or TRBV12-4 and TRBJ2-2, with D maybe TRBD2 (6 bases). CDR3 sequence: CASSLGSPGVGELFF. As DNA, the CDR3 is TGTGCCAGCAGTCTGGGGAGCCCGGGGGTCGGGGAGCTGTTTTTT.